The present entry profiles one T cell receptor beta chain with its context. Libraries were prepared by immunoSEQ multiplex PCR; TCRdb keeps only in-frame clonotypes and omits some of them. The data hold over 350,000 clones, with roughly 90% observed a single time. Germline V CDR1 and CDR2: LNHDA, SQIVND (reference sequence). This CDR3 contains 17 residues. Trimming pared 3 bases from V and 0 bases from J, leaving 12 bases between. The data were obtained in a study of blood T cell repertoires in COVID-19. V usage is TRBV19 and J usage is TRBJ2-6, with D possibly being TRBD1 (6 bases). The sequence came from a woman in her twenties or thirties with active or convalescent COVID-19. Sequenced: peripheral blood. The CDR3 region is CASSIRTVLSGANVLTF. The CDR3 DNA reads as TGTGCCAGTAGTATCAGGACAGTTCTCTCTGGGGCCAACGTCCTGACTTTC.